At least ten counts were recorded for the clone carrying this T cell receptor beta chain. As yet, its antigen is unknown. For TCRbeta, the library was prepared with unique molecular identifiers. MiXCR was run by TCRdb on the PCR reads, yielding one entry per CDR3 protein. The sample yields 700,000 to 950,000 distinct CDR3 sequences, 16% seen once. These data are taken from a study of T-cell reconstitution after alpha-beta-depleted transplantation in children. Study outcomes and limitations: T-cell numbers and diversity, one year after transplant, stemmed largely from T cells that were newly produced. Recipient T cells and thymic progenitors that survived gave rise to the high TCRbeta diversity observed at day 60 in some patients. At around two months after transplant, the alpha-beta T cells were reportedly derived from several hundred expanded clones that came from non-depleted graft cells.

The CDR3 runs 15 residues. V was cut by 3 bases and J by 1 base, with 10 bases left in between. The TCR comes from a male patient aged 10-17 years who had a stem cell transplant for acute lymphoblastic leukemia, so the T cells may come from the graft donor. Sequenced material: PBMCs, mostly from graft donor cells, taken 360 days after TCRalphabeta/CD19-depleted stem cell transplant. The chain joins TRBV12-3 or TRBV12-4 to TRBJ2-4, with D tentatively TRBD2 (6 bases). Here the CDR3 DNA reads TGTGCCAGCAGTTTCCTTGCGGGGGCCAAAAACATTCAGTACTTC. Translating it yields CASSFLAGAKNIQYF.